The 22 T cell receptor beta chains below were found in one sample sequenced in a study of T cells in Graves' hyperthyroidism and ophthalmopathy. RNA transcripts served as the template for amplifying TCR beta CDR3 regions. The TCR CDR3 was amplified in a first-round RT-PCR using the HTBI primer set. MiXCR, applied by TCRdb to the multiplex PCR reads, yields one record per CDR3 protein. The table has approximately 380,000 distinct CDR3 sequences, approximately 19% seen once; the top ten hold about 3.7%. The sample was blood. The receptors derive from a woman aged 18-29 years with Graves' hyperthyroidism.

This clonotype came up many times. This sequence joins TRBV5-1 and TRBJ1-2; D is perhaps TRBD1 (6 bases). Looked up from germline, CDR1 is SGHRS and CDR2 is YFSETQ. CDR3 length: 14 residues. V lost 4 bases to trimming and J lost 6 bases, with 16 bases between them. Here the CDR3 DNA reads TGCGCCAGCAGCCTCACGTCCGGGGGGCATGGCTACACCTTC. This translates into CASSLTSGGHGYTF.

The chain carries TRBV6-1 and TRBJ2-7, with D possibly matching TRBD2 (6 bases). Germline V gives CDR1 MNHNS, CDR2 SASEGT. The CDR3 has 12 residues. The CDR3 reads CARRRVGHEQYF. The CDR3 bases are TGTGCACGGAGGAGGGTCGGCCACGAGCAGTACTTC.

This clonotype was observed at least ten times. The rearrangement uses TRBV6-1 and TRBJ2-5; D uncertain. V shed 6 bases and J shed 4 bases, with 12 bases lying between them. Germline V gene sequence: CDR1 MNHNS, CDR2 SASEGT. The CDR3 is 13 amino acids. The CDR3: CASRTPATETQYF. In DNA form, the CDR3 reads TGTGCCAGCAGAACGCCGGCTACAGAGACCCAGTACTTC.

The chain uses TRBV28 and TRBJ1-2; TRBD1 matches 7 bases. CDR3 length equals 15 residues. Germline assignment: CDR1 MDHEN and CDR2 SYDVKM. V was pared by 4 bases and J by 3 bases, with 8 bases of the junction left unmatched. The CDR3 region is CASSSQPGQHYGYTF. CDR3 DNA: TGTGCCAGCAGTTCCCAGCCGGGACAGCACTATGGCTACACCTTC.

This clonotype was seen more than once but under ten times. This chain uses TRBV20-1 with TRBJ2-7; the D gene is possibly TRBD1 (6 bases). The CDR3 extends over 13 amino acids. V was pared by 4 bases and J by 1 base, with 11 bases between. Germline V gene sequence: CDR1 DFQATT, CDR2 SNEGSKA (reference sequence). This CDR3 reads CSATPQGSYEQYF. The CDR3 region has the DNA TGCAGTGCTACCCCCCAGGGGTCCTACGAGCAGTACTTC.

This clonotype was recorded at least ten times. CDR3 sequence: CAWGVGSYEQYF. The CDR3 region has the DNA TGTGCCTGGGGGGTCGGCTCCTACGAGCAGTACTTC. The chain links TRBV30 to TRBJ2-7; no firm D call. The V and J ends lost 5 bases and 0 bases respectively, with 8 bases between them. Germline CDR1 GTSNPN, CDR2 SVGIG (reference sequence). The CDR3 runs to 12 residues.

This clonotype occurred many times. This chain uses TRBV28 with TRBJ2-2; D tentatively fits TRBD1 or TRBD2 (5 bases each). The CDR3 is made up of 16 amino acids. CDR1 is MDHEN, CDR2 SYDVKM, per germline. V was pared by 6 bases and J by 0 bases, with 14 bases between. DNA for the CDR3: TGTGCCAGCAGCCCTGGGGGTGCGGCGAACACCGGGGAGCTGTTTTTT. This gives the protein CASSPGGAANTGELFF.

This rearrangement joins TRBV28 to TRBJ1-6, with D maybe TRBD1 (6 bases). The CDR3 has 16 residues. The germline gives CDR1 MDHEN, CDR2 SYDVKM. Between the trimmed V and J ends, which lost 3 bases and 7 bases, there was a span of 16 bases. DNA for the CDR3: TGTGCCAGCAGTTTCTCGGGGGGCGCTTGGAATTCACCCCTCCACTTT. This encodes CASSFSGGAWNSPLHF.

This rearrangement joins TRBV4-1 to TRBJ1-1; D is ambiguous. In germline, CDR1 is MGHRA, CDR2 YSYEKL. The CDR3 is made up of 14 amino acids. Trimming stripped 5 bases from V and 2 bases from J, with 12 bases between. CDR3 in amino acids: CASSLTFSNTEAFF. DNA of the CDR3: TGCGCCAGCAGCTTGACGTTCAGTAACACTGAAGCTTTCTTT.

This sequence joins TRBV11-2 and TRBJ2-5; a possible D gene is TRBD2 (5 bases). Germline V gives CDR1 SGHAT, CDR2 FQNNGV. This CDR3 region has 14 residues. V dropped 0 bases and J dropped 5 bases, with 10 bases sitting between them. The CDR3 DNA is TGTGCCAGCAGCTTAGAGACGGGATTGGAGACCCAGTACTTC. The encoded protein is CASSLETGLETQYF.

The sample holds many counts of this clonotype. J is TRBJ2-7 and V is TRBV20-1; D possibly matches TRBD1 or TRBD2 (5 bases each). Germline values: CDR1 DFQATT, CDR2 SNEGSKA (reference sequence). The CDR3 is 14 amino acids. V lost 0 bases to trimming and J lost 6 bases, with 15 bases between them. The CDR3 nucleotides are TGCAGTGCTAGAGAAGCGGTCAGGGTGGGCGAGCAGTACTTC. Residues: CSAREAVRVGEQYF.

There are many counts of this clonotype. For the CDR3, the DNA is TGCAGCTCCCCCAAGACGGGCTACGAGCAGTACTTC. Its protein product is CSSPKTGYEQYF. The V call is TRBV20-1, the J call TRBJ2-7; D not certain. The CDR3 runs to 12 residues. CDR1 is DFQATT, CDR2 SNEGSKA, per germline (reference sequence).

Worth noting for this clonotype: Possible read error: a much larger clone is one base away. The rearrangement joins TRBV4-2 to TRBJ2-5; 7 bases align to TRBD2. Per the germline V gene, CDR1 is LGHNA and CDR2 is YNFKEQ. The CDR3 sequence is 15 residues long. CDR3 bases: TGTGCCAGCATCCAACGGGGAGCGGGGCAAGAGACCCAGTACTTC. As protein: CASIQRGAGQETQYF.

Ten or more counts support this clonotype. V and J are TRBV20-1 and TRBJ2-7; D remains ambiguous. Trimming removed 4 bases from V and 0 bases from J, with 10 bases in between. Germline loops: CDR1 DFQATT, CDR2 SNEGSKA (reference sequence). CDR3 length: 13 residues. This chain's CDR3 is CSAKYHSSYEQYF. The CDR3 DNA reads as TGCAGTGCTAAATATCATAGCTCCTACGAGCAGTACTTC.

This clonotype was picked up many times. The chain recombines TRBV20-1 with TRBJ1-1; D uncertain. From germline, CDR1 is DFQATT and CDR2 SNEGSKA (reference sequence). Trimming took 0 bases from V and 1 from J, leaving 6 bases between them. The CDR3 has 13 residues. CDR3 in amino acids: CSARDLGNTEAFF. CDR3 in DNA: TGCAGTGCTAGAGATTTGGGGAACACTGAAGCTTTCTTT.

This clonotype was observed a handful of times. The chain combines TRBV12-3 or TRBV12-4 with TRBJ2-7; 12 bases agree with TRBD2. The CDR3 extends over 17 amino acids. The V segment lost 2 bases and the J segment 3 bases; nucleotides outside the gene matches: 8. For the CDR3, the DNA is TGTGCCAGCAGTTTAAGGACTAGCGGGGTTCGAGACTACGAGCAGTACTTC. Translating it yields CASSLRTSGVRDYEQYF.

As concerns this clonotype: The junction shows a germline mismatch at one end, possibly a read error. The genes are TRBV6-1 and TRBJ2-7; D is ambiguous. Germline lookup yields CDR1 MNHNS and CDR2 SASEGT. This CDR3 is 15 amino acids long. Here the CDR3 reads CASSPPGPRAYEKYF. As DNA, the CDR3 is TGTGCCAGCAGTCCCCCCGGGCCCCGGGCCTACGAGAAGTACTTC.

Notes on this clonotype: One end of the junction fails to match germline, which may point to a read error. The chain has TRBV9 and TRBJ1-2; 8 nucleotides align to TRBD1. This CDR3 comprises 16 residues. CDR1 SGDLS and CDR2 YYNGEE come from the germline V gene. In DNA, the CDR3 is TGTGCCAGCAGCGTTCCGGGACAGGAAACTAACTATGGCTACAGCTTC. Translating it yields CASSVPGQETNYGYSF.

This clonotype was counted a few times. Here the CDR3 DNA reads TGTGCCAGCAGTTTAGCGGGACAGGGAGGGAGACAGCCCCAGCATTTT. Encoded protein: CASSLAGQGGRQPQHF. The chain has TRBV12-3 or TRBV12-4 and TRBJ1-5; 9 bases fit TRBD1. V was clipped by 0 bases and J by 7 bases; unmatched bases: 7. The CDR3 spans 16 residues.

In this sample, this clonotype turned up many times. The rearrangement joins TRBV7-8 to TRBJ1-5; D remains ambiguous. Trimming took off 0 bases at V and 4 bases at J, with 16 bases between the two ends. Looked up from germline, CDR1 is SGHVS and CDR2 is FQNEAQ. This CDR3 region has 17 residues. CDR3 nucleotide sequence: TGTGCCAGCAGCTTAGCGCCCCGGGGAATGAGGAATCAGCCCCAGCATTTT. As protein: CASSLAPRGMRNQPQHF.

This clonotype was counted at least ten times. This chain connects TRBV6-5 to TRBJ1-2; possibly TRBD1 for D (6 bases). This CDR3 comprises 13 residues. V was cut by 6 bases and J by 5 bases, with 13 bases left in between. CDR1 MNHEY and CDR2 SVGAGI come from the germline V gene. The CDR3 nucleotides are TGTGCCAGCAGCCTCGGACAGCTTTATGGCTACACCTTC. Its protein is CASSLGQLYGYTF.

There are many counts of this clonotype. CDR3 nucleotides: TGCAGTGCTAGGCCTTGGGCAGGGGGTCTCAAAAACATTCAGTACTTC. This gives the protein CSARPWAGGLKNIQYF. The V call is TRBV20-1, the J call TRBJ2-4; 7 bases align to TRBD1. V dropped 3 bases and J dropped 3; count of bases not matched to a gene: 11. Germline V lookup: CDR1 DFQATT, CDR2 SNEGSKA (reference sequence). CDR3 length equals 16 residues.